The TCR beta chain described here comes from a study of shared clonotypes between healthy human individuals. Sequenced by immunoSEQ multiplex PCR; TCRdb stores in-frame clones only, minus some. The sample lists millions of clones; around 95% were seen once. Germline V lookup: CDR1 SGHDN, CDR2 FVKESK. Trimming stripped 2 bases from V and 5 bases from J, with 18 bases between. The CDR3 runs 16 residues. Naive CD45RA+ and memory CD45RA-negative subsets were split from CD4+ cells. Sequenced: naive CD4+ T cells sorted from blood. Subset reported: CD45RA+ positively selected. This chain joins TRBV14 and TRBJ2-5; no definite D call. The receptor comes from a man younger than 30 in good health. CDR3 nucleotides: TGTGCCAGCAGCCAATATTCGCTAGGGAAAAGGGAGACCCAGTACTTC. Its protein product is CASSQYSLGKRETQYF. Together with reference TRBV14 and TRBJ2-5, the CDR3 gives the full variable domain: EAGVTQFPSHSVIEKGQTVTLRCDPISGHDNLYWYRRVMGKEIKFLLHFVKESKQDESGMPNNRFLAERTGGTYSTLKVQPAELEDSGVYFCASSQYSLGKRETQYFGPGTRLLVL.